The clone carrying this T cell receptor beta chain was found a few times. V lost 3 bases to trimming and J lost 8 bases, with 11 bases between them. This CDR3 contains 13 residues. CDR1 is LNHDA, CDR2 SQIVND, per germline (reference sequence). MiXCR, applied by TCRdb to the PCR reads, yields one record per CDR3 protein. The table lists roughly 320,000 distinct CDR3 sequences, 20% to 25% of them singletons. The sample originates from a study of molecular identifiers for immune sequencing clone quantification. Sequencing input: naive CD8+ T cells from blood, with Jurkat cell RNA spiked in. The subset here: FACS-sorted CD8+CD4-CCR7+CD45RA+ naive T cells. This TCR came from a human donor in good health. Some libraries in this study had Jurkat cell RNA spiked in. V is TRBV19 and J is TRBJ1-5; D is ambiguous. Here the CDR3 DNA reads TGTGCCAGTAGTATCGGAGGGTTCGAGCCCCAGCATTTT. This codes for CASSIGGFEPQHF.